The 16 T cell receptor beta chains reported below all come from one sample, sequenced in a study of beta chain features in type 1 diabetes. The isolated RNA, all of it, was reverse transcribed, so expressed TCRB transcripts were what got sequenced. Produced via immunoSEQ multiplex PCR; TCRdb's table is partial and in-frame only. Among some 900,000 clones listed, roughly 17% were seen once. The sequencing sample was made of naive CD4+ T cells from blood. The receptors come from a woman between 18 and 29 years old in good health.

This clone was seen only a few times. The CDR3 DNA reads as TGTGCCAGCAGCTCCCCGTTGCACACCGGGGAGCTGTTTTTT. This translates into CASSSPLHTGELFF. The chain combines TRBV7-2 with TRBJ2-2; no firm D call. The CDR3 contains 14 residues. Germline assignment: CDR1 SGHTA and CDR2 FQGNSA. V lost 4 bases and J 3 bases, leaving 9 bases between the germline ends.

This clone has just a few counts. The chain employs TRBV2 and TRBJ2-5; TRBD2 might be the D (5 bases). CDR1 is SNHLY and CDR2 is FYNNEI in the germline V gene. This CDR3 spans 13 amino acids. With 4 bases removed from V and 4 bases from J, the gap between germline ends came to 10 bases. CDR3 bases: TGTGCCAGCAGTGCGGAGGTAGTAGAGACCCAGTACTTC. As protein: CASSAEVVETQYF. Complete variable domain (other parts from reference TRBV2 and TRBJ2-5): EPEVTQTPSHQVTQMGQEVILRCVPISNHLYFYWYRQILGQKVEFLVSFYNNEISEKSEIFDDQFSVERPDGSNFTLKIRSTKLEDSAMYFCASSAEVVETQYFGPGTRLLVL.

This clone was observed a handful of times. CDR3 residues: CASSLANGLGGDTQYF. The CDR3 DNA sequence: TGTGCCAGCAGCTTAGCGAACGGACTAGGGGGAGATACGCAGTATTTT. The chain recombines TRBV7-2 with TRBJ2-3; tentatively, D is TRBD2 (7 bases). CDR1 is SGHTA and CDR2 is FQGNSA in the germline V gene. The length of the CDR3 is 16 residues. V lost 0 bases and J 5 bases, leaving 15 bases between the germline ends. The full variable domain, rest sourced from reference TRBV7-2 and TRBJ2-3, is GAGVSQSPSNKVTEKGKDVELRCDPISGHTALYWYRQSLGQGLEFLIYFQGNSAPDKSGLPSDRFSAERTGGSVSTLTIQRTQQEDSAVYLCASSLANGLGGDTQYFGPGTRLTVL.

This clone was seen only a few times. The J gene is TRBJ1-1, the V gene TRBV7-2; D gene ambiguous. The CDR3 has 14 amino acids. Per germline, CDR1 SGHTA and CDR2 FQGNSA. V shed 1 base and J shed 5 bases, with 11 bases lying between them. As DNA, the CDR3 is TGTGCCAGCAGCTTAGATTCTCGTGGTACTGAAGCTTTCTTT. Amino acids: CASSLDSRGTEAFF.

The chain combines TRBV20-1 with TRBJ2-7; D remains ambiguous. Trimming removed 0 bases from V and 9 bases from J, with 6 bases in between. Per germline, CDR1 DFQATT and CDR2 SNEGSKA (reference sequence). This CDR3 contains 10 residues. CDR3 coding DNA: TGCAGTGCTAGAGAGGTAGGGCAGTACTTC. It codes for CSAREVGQYF.

In this sample, this clone turned up a few times. V is TRBV27 and J is TRBJ2-7; no clear D gene. This CDR3 spans 14 amino acids. The ends were cut back, 2 bases at V and 3 bases at J, with 11 bases in the middle. Germline V CDR1 and CDR2: MNHEY, SMNVEV (reference sequence). The CDR3 DNA is TGTGCCAGCAGTTTACGGGCTAACCTCTACGAGCAGTACTTC. This gives the protein CASSLRANLYEQYF.

The chain combines TRBV7-9 with TRBJ2-1, with a tentative D call TRBD2 (7 bases). The CDR3 totals 16 residues. Between the trimmed V and J ends, which lost 0 bases and 4 bases, there was a span of 13 bases. In germline, CDR1 is SEHNR, CDR2 FQNEAQ (reference sequence). The CDR3 coding sequence is TGTGCCAGCAGCTTAGCGAGCGGGACAAAATACAATGAGCAGTTCTTC. This codes for CASSLASGTKYNEQFF. The complete variable domain, with remaining parts taken from reference TRBV7-9 and TRBJ2-1, reads DTGVSQNPRHKITKRGQNVTFRCDPISEHNRLYWYRQTLGQGPEFLTYFQNEAQLEKSRLLSDRFSAERPKGSFSTLEIQRTEQGDSAMYLCASSLASGTKYNEQFFGPGTRLTVL.

The V gene is TRBV14, the J gene TRBJ1-2; unclear D gene. Germline loops: CDR1 SGHDN, CDR2 FVKESK. V lost 2 bases and J lost 1, with 11 bases in between. There are 15 residues in the CDR3. CDR3 DNA sequence: TGTGCCAGCAGCCAATTTGGCCGTCTTAACTATGGCTACACCTTC. It yields the protein CASSQFGRLNYGYTF.

The chain uses TRBV9 and TRBJ2-7, with 9 positions matching TRBD1. TRBJ2-5 matches the DNA end more closely, so the J call is doubtful. There are 15 residues in the CDR3. The germline gives CDR1 SGDLS, CDR2 YYNGEE. In DNA form, the CDR3 reads TGTGCCAGCAGCGTACGGGACAGGGACTATCAGACCCAGTACTTC. Translation: CASSVRDRDYQTQYF.

The chain carries TRBV19 and TRBJ1-5; D possibly corresponds to TRBD1 (5 bases). This CDR3 region has 12 residues. V gave up 8 bases and J gave up 2 bases, with 7 bases separating them. Germline CDR1 and CDR2: LNHDA and SQIVND (reference sequence). CDR3 coding DNA: TGTGCCAGTTGGGGGGGCAATCAGCCCCAGCATTTT. This codes for CASWGGNQPQHF.

The J gene is TRBJ2-7, the V gene TRBV7-2, with TRBD2 identical over 7 bases. The CDR3 spans 14 residues. Germline V gene lookup returns CDR1 SGHTA and CDR2 FQGNSA. Trimming at V came to 4 bases and at J to 3 bases, leaving 6 bases not matched to a gene. CDR3 protein: CASSSRERSYEQYF. In nucleotides, the CDR3 is TGTGCCAGCAGCTCGCGGGAGAGGAGCTACGAGCAGTACTTC.

This clone has just a few counts. The chain has TRBV7-9 and TRBJ2-2, with no clear D. Trimming left V 6 bases short and J 12 bases short, with 8 bases between. CDR3 length: 10 residues. Germline values: CDR1 SEHNR, CDR2 FQNEAQ (reference sequence). The CDR3 DNA reads as TGTGCCAGCAGGGGTAACAAGCTGTTTTTT. Amino acids: CASRGNKLFF.

The chain combines TRBV18 with TRBJ1-1; tentatively, D is TRBD1 (5 bases). The V and J ends lost 2 bases and 4 bases respectively, with 11 bases between them. The CDR3 covers 14 residues. Per the germline V gene, CDR1 is KGHSH and CDR2 is LQKENI. DNA for the CDR3: TGTGCCAGCTCACCAATAGCAGGGTTCACTGAAGCTTTCTTT. Protein: CASSPIAGFTEAFF.

The V call is TRBV11-2, the J call TRBJ2-5; the match to TRBD2 covers 7 bases. With the DNA end fitting TRBJ2-7 better, the J assignment may be wrong. The CDR3 spans 14 residues. CDR1 and CDR2 from the germline V gene are SGHAT and FQNNGV. The DNA for the CDR3 is TGTGCCAGCAGCATACGGGAGGACGCCTACGAGCAGTACTTC. Translation gives CASSIREDAYEQYF.

This chain's CDR3 is CASSRGTSYEQYF. The CDR3 DNA reads TGTGCCAGCAGCCGAGGGACCTCCTACGAGCAGTACTTC. The chain is built from TRBV6-5 and TRBJ2-7; D may match TRBD1 or TRBD2 (5 bases each). This CDR3 region has 13 residues. Germline V lookup: CDR1 MNHEY, CDR2 SVGAGI. V lost 6 bases and J lost 0, with 9 bases in between.

The chain is built from TRBV9 and TRBJ2-1; D is uncertain. Germline assignment: CDR1 SGDLS and CDR2 YYNGEE. The V gene lost 0 bases and the J gene lost 5 bases, with 9 bases spanning the gap. The CDR3 totals 14 residues. The CDR3 reads CASSVEGSHNEQFF. The CDR3 DNA is TGTGCCAGCAGCGTAGAGGGTAGCCACAATGAGCAGTTCTTC.